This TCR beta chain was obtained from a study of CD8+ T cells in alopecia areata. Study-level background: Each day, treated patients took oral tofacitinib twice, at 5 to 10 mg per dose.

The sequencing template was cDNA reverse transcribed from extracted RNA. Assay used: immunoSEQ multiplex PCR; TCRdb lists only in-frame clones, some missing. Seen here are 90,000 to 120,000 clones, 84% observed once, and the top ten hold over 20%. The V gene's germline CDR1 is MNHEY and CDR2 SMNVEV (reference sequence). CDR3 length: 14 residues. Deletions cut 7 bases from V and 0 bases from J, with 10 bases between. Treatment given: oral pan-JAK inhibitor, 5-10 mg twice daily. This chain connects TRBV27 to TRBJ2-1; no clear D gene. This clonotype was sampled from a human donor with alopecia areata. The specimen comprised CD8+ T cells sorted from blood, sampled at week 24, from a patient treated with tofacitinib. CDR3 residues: CASTPAGSYNEQFF. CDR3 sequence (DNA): TGTGCCAGCACCCCAGCCGGCTCCTACAATGAGCAGTTCTTC.